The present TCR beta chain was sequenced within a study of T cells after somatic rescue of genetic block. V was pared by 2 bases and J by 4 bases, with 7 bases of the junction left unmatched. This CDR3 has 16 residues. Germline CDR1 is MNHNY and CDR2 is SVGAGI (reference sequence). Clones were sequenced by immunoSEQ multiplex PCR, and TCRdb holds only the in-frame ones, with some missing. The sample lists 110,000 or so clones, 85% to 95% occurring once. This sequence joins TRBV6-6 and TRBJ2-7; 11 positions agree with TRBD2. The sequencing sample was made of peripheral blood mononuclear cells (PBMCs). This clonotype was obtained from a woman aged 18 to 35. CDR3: CASSYGRLAGNYEQYF. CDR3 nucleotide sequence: TGTGCCAGCAGTTACGGTAGACTAGCGGGAAATTACGAGCAGTACTTC.